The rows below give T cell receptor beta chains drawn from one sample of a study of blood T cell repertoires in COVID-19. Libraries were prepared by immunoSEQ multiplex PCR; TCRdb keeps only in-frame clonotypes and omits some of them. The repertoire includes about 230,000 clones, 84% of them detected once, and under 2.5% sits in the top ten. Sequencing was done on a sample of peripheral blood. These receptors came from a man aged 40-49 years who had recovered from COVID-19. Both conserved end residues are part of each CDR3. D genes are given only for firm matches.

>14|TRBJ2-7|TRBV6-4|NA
CASSGQVRLYEQYF
TGTGCCAGCAGTGGACAGGTCCGCCTCTACGAGCAGTACTTC
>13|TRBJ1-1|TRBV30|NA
CAWMRFMNTEAFF
TGTGCCTGGATGAGATTCATGAACACTGAAGCTTTCTTT
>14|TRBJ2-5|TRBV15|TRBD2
CATSRTSGRETQYF
TGTGCCACCAGCAGGACTAGCGGGAGAGAGACCCAGTACTTC
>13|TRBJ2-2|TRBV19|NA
CASSPSYTGELFF
TGTGCCAGTAGCCCGTCTTACACCGGGGAGCTGTTTTTT
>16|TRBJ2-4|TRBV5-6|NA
CASSHGPPPAKNIQYF
TGTGCCAGCAGCCATGGGCCTCCGCCGGCCAAAAACATTCAGTACTTC
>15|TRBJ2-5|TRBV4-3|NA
CASSQAYDRVGTQYF
TGCGCCAGCAGCCAAGCTTATGACAGAGTAGGGACCCAGTACTTC
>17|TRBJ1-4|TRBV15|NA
CATSRDLTGARNEKLFF
TGTGCCACCAGCAGAGATCTTACTGGGGCGAGGAATGAAAAACTGTTTTTT
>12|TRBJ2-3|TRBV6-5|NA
CASSLSVDTQYF
TGTGCCAGCAGCCTATCGGTCGATACGCAGTATTTT
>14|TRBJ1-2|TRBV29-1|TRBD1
CSVEGQRANYGYTF
TGCAGCGTTGAGGGACAGCGAGCTAACTATGGCTACACCTTC
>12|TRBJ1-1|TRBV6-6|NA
CASANMNTEAFF
TGTGCCAGCGCCAACATGAACACTGAAGCTTTCTTT
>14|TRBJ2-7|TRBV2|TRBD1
CASNIGTVSYEQYF
TGTGCCAGCAATATTGGGACAGTCTCCTACGAGCAGTACTTC
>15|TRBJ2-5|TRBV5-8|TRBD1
CASSLIGRGLETQYF
TGTGCCAGCAGCTTGATAGGCAGGGGGCTGGAGACCCAGTACTTC